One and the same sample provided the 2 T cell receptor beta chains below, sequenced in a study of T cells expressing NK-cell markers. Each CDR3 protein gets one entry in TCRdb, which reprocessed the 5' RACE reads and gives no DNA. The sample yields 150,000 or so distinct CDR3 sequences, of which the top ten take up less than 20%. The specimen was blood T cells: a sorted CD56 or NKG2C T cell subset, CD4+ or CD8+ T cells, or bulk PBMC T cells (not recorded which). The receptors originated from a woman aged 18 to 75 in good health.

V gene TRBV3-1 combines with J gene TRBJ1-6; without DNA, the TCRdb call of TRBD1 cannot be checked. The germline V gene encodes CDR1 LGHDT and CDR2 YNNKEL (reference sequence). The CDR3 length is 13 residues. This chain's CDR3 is CASSLGAWSPLHF. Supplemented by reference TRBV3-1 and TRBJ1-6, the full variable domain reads DTAVSQTPKYLVTQMGNDKSIKCEQNLGHDTMYWYKQDSKKFLKIMFSYNNKELIINETVPNRFSPKSPDKAHLNLHINSLELGDSAVYFCASSLGAWSPLHFGNGTRLTVT.

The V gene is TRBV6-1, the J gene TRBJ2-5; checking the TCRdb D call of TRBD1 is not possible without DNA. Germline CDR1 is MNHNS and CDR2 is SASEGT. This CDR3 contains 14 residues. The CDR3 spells CASIRDRIQETQYF.